The T cell receptor beta chain under discussion was sequenced for a study of T cell responses to AZD1222 COVID-19 vaccine. Study conclusions and caveats: Vaccine-associated CD4 TCRs spanned spike, dominant at 160-218 and 743-854. The donor cohort was predominantly white British with a female majority, and clonal diversity may have been underestimated. Only a handful of individuals given AZD1222 were seropositive at baseline. Without day 14 samples, only post-peak T cell repertoires were studied.

The CDR3 is 13 amino acids. CDR1 is SNHLY and CDR2 is FYNNEI in the germline V gene. The germline V and J ends were trimmed by 4 bases and 4 bases, with 10 bases remaining between them. Of note for this clone: Its antigen is unidentified.

Only in-frame clones appear in the TCRdb table, and some are missing; sequencing was by immunoSEQ multiplex PCR. Of some 96,000 clones listed, approximately 90% were seen once; the top ten hold around 2.8%. This specimen consisted of peripheral blood, obtained on day 0 of AZD1222 vaccination. The chain combines TRBV2 with TRBJ1-1; D is unresolved. The TCR sequence derives from an adult in good health. The CDR3 is CASSVSGSTEAFF. In DNA form, the CDR3 reads TGTGCCAGCAGTGTGTCGGGATCCACTGAAGCTTTCTTT.